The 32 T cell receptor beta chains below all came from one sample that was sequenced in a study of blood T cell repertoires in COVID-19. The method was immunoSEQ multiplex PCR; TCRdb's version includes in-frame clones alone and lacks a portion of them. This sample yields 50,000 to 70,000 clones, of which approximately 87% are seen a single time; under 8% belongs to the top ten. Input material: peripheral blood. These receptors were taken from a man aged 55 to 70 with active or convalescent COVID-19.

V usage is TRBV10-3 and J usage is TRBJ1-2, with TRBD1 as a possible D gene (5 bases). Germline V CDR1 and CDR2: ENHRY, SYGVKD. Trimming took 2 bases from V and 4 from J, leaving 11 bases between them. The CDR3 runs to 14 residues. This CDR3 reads CAISEKGPRYGYTF. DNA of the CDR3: TGTGCCATCAGTGAGAAGGGGCCACGCTATGGCTACACCTTC.

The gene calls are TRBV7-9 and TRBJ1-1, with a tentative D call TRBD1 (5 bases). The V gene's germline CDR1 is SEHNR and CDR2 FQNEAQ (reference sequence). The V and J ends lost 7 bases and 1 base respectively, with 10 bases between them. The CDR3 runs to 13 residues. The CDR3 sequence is CASTSTGNTEAFF. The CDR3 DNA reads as TGTGCCAGCACCTCAACAGGGAACACTGAAGCTTTCTTT.

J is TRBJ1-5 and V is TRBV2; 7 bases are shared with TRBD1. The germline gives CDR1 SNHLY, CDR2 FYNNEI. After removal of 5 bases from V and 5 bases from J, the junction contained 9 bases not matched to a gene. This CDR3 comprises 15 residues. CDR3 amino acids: CASSIVGQFYQPQHF. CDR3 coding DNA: TGTGCCAGCAGTATCGTGGGACAGTTTTATCAGCCCCAGCATTTT.

CDR3 sequence: CASSSKQGVTETQYF. Written as DNA, the CDR3 is TGTGCCAGCAGTTCAAAACAGGGGGTGACGGAGACCCAGTACTTC. The chain combines TRBV6-6 with TRBJ2-5, with TRBD1 identical over 8 bases. The CDR3 has 15 residues. CDR1 is MNHNY and CDR2 is SVGAGI in the germline V gene (reference sequence). With V trimmed by 4 bases and J by 5 bases, 9 bases remained unmatched.

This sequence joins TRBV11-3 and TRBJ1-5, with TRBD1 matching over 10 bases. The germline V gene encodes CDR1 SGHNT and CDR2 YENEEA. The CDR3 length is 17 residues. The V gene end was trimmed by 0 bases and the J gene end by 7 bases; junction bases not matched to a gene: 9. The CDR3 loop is CASSLDLRTGGDQPQHF. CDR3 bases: TGTGCCAGCAGCTTAGATCTAAGGACAGGGGGAGACCAGCCCCAGCATTTT.

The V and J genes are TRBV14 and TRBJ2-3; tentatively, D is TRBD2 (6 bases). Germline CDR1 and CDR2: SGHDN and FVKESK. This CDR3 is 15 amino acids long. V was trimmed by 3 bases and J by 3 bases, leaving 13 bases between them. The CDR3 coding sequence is TGTGCCAGCAGCCAGAGACCGGAGGGGACAGATACGCAGTATTTT. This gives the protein CASSQRPEGTDTQYF.

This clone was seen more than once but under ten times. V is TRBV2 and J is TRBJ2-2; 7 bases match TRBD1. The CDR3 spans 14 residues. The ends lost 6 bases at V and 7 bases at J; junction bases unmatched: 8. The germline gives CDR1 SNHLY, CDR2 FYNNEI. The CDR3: CASSYRGTGGELFF. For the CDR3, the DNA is TGTGCCAGCAGCTACAGGGGAACGGGCGGGGAGCTGTTTTTT.

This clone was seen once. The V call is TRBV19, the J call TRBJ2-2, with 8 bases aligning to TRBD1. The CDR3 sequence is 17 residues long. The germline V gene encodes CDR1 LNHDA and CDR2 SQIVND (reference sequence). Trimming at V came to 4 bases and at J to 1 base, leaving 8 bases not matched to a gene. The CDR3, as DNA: TGTGCCAGTAGTAGCAAAAGGACAGGGTTGAACACCGGGGAGCTGTTTTTT. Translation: CASSSKRTGLNTGELFF.

The CDR3 sequence: CASSSDRKQYF. CDR3 DNA: TGTGCCAGCAGCTCCGACAGGAAGCAGTACTTC. V gene TRBV28 combines with J gene TRBJ2-7; tentative D call: TRBD1 (6 bases). Between the trimmed V and J ends, which lost 6 bases and 8 bases, there was a span of 11 bases. Germline CDR1 is MDHEN and CDR2 is SYDVKM. This CDR3 is built from 11 residues. Variable domain in full (rest from reference TRBV28 and TRBJ2-7): DVKVTQSSRYLVKRTGEKVFLECVQDMDHENMFWYRQDPGLGLRLIYFSYDVKMKEKGDIPEGYSVSREKKERFSLILESASTNQTSMYLCASSSDRKQYFGPGTRLTVT.

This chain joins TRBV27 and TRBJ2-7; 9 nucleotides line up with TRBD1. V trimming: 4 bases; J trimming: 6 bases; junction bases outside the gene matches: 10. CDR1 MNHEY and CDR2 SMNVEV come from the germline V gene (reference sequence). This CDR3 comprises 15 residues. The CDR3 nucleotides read TGTGCCAGCAGTTATGCCGGGACAGGGCGTCCCGAGCAGTACTTC. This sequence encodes CASSYAGTGRPEQYF.

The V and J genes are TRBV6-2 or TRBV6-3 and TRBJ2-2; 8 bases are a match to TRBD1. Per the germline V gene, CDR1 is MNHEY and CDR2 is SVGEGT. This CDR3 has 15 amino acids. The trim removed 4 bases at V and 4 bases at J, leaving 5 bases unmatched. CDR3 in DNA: TGTGCCAGCAGTTTCAGGGGGCCGGGCACCGGGGAGCTGTTTTTT. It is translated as CASSFRGPGTGELFF.

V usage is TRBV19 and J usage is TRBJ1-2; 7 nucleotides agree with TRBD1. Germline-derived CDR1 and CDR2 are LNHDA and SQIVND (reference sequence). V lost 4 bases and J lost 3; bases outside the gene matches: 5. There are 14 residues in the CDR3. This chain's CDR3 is CASSNDRADYGYTF. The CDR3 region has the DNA TGTGCCAGTAGTAACGACAGGGCAGACTATGGCTACACCTTC.

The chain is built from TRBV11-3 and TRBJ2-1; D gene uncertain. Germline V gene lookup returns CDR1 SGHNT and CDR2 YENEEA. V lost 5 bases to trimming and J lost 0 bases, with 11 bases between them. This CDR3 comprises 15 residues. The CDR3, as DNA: TGTGCCAGCAGCGCCTCGAGAAGCTCCTACAATGAGCAGTTCTTC. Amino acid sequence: CASSASRSSYNEQFF.

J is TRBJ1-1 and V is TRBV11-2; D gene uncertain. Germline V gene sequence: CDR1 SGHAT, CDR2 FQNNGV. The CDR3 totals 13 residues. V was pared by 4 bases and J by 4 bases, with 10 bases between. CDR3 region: CASSSAAVTEAFF. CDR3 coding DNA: TGTGCCAGCAGCTCTGCAGCGGTCACTGAAGCTTTCTTT.

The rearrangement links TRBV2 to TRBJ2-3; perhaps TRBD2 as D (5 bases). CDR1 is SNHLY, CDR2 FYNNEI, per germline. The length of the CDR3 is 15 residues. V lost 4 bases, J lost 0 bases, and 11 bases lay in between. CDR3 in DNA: TGTGCCAGCAGTGGGCCGGGAAAAAGCACAGATACGCAGTATTTT. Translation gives CASSGPGKSTDTQYF.

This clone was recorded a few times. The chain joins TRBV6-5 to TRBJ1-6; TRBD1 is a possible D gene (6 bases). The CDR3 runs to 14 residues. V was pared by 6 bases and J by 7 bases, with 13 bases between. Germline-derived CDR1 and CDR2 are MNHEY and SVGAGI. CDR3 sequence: CASSRDIRNSPLHF. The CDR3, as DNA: TGTGCCAGCAGCCGGGACATTAGGAATTCACCCCTCCACTTT.

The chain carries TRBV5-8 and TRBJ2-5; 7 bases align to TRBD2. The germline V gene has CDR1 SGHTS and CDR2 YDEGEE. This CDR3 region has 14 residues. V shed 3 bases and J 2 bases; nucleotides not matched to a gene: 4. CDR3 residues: CASSSSGGQETQYF. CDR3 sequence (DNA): TGTGCCAGCAGCTCTTCGGGGGGACAAGAGACCCAGTACTTC.

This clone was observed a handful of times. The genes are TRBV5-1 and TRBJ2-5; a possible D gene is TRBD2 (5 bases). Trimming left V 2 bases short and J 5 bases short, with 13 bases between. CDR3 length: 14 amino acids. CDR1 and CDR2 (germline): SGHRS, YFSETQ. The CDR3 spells CASSFRHGGETQYF. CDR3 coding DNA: TGCGCCAGCAGCTTCCGACACGGCGGGGAGACCCAGTACTTC.

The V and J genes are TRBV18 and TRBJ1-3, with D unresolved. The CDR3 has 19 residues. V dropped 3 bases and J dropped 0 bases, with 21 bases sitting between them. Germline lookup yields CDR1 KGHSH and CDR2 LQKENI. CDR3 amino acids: CASSPLEAGLSFSGNTIYF. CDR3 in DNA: TGTGCCAGCTCACCGCTGGAGGCAGGACTCTCTTTCTCTGGAAACACCATATATTTT.

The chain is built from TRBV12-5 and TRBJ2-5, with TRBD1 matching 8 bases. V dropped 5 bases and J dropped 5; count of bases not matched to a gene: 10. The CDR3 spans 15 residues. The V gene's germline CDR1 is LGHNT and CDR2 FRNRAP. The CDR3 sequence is CASGLSRQGMETQYF. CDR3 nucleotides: TGTGCTAGTGGTCTATCCAGACAGGGGATGGAGACCCAGTACTTC.

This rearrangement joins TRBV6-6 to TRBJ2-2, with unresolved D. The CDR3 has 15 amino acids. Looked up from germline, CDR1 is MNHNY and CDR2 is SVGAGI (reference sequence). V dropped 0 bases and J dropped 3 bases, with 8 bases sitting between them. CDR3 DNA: TGTGCCAGCAGTTACTCGAACAGTGACACCGGGGAGCTGTTTTTT. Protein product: CASSYSNSDTGELFF.

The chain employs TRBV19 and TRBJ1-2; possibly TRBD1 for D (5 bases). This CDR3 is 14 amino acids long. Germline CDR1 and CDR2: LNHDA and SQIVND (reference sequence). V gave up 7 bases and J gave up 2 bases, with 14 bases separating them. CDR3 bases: TGTGCCAGTACCTCTCTGGAGGGGAACTATGGCTACACCTTC. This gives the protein CASTSLEGNYGYTF.

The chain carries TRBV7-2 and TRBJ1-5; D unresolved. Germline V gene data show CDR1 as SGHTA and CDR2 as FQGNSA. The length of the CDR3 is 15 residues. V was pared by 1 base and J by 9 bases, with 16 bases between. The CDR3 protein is CASSLGSGRTTPQHF. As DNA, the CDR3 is TGTGCCAGCAGCTTAGGTAGCGGACGAACAACGCCCCAGCATTTT.

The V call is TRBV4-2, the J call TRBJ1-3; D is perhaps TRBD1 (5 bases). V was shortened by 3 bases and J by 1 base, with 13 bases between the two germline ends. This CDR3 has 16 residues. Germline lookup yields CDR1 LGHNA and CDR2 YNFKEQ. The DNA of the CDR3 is TGTGCCAGCAGCCAGGCAACAGGCTTATCTGGAAACACCATATATTTT. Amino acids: CASSQATGLSGNTIYF.

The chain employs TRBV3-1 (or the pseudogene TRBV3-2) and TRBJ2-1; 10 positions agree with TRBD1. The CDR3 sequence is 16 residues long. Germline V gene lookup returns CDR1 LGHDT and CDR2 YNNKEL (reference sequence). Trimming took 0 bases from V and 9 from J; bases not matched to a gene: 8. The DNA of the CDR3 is TGTGCCAGCAGCCAAGATCACGGACAGGGGGTGGTTGAGCAGTTCTTC. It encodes CASSQDHGQGVVEQFF.

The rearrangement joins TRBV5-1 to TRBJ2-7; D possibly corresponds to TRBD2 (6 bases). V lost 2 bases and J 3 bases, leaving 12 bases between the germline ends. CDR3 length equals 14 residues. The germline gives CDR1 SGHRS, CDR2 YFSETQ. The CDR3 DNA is TGCGCCAGCAGCTTCACCGGGGGAGACTACGAGCAGTACTTC. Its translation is CASSFTGGDYEQYF.

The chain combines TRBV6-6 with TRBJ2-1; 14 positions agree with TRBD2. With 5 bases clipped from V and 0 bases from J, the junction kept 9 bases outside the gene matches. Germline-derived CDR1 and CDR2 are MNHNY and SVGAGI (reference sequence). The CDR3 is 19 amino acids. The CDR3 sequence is CASSHNSGLAGVSYNEQFF. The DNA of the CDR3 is TGTGCCAGCAGTCACAACTCGGGACTAGCGGGGGTCTCCTACAATGAGCAGTTCTTC.

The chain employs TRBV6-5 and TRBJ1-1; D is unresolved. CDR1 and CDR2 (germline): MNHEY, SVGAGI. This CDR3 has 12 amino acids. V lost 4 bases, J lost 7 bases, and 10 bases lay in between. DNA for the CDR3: TGTGCCAGCAGTTCTCGCCGGGGTGAAGCTTTCTTT. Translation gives CASSSRRGEAFF.

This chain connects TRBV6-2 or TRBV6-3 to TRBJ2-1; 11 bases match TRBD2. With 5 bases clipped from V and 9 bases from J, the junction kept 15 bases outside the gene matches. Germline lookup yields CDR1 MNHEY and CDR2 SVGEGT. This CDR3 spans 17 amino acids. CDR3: CASSPHFGSGGGGEQFF. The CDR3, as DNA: TGTGCCAGCAGTCCCCATTTTGGTAGCGGGGGGGGAGGTGAGCAGTTCTTC.

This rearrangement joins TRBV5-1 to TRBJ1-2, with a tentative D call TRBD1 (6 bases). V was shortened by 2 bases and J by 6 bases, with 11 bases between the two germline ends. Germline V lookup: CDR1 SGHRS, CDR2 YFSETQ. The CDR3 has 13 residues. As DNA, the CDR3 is TGCGCCAGCAGCTTACAGGGTACTAATGGCTACACCTTC. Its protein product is CASSLQGTNGYTF.

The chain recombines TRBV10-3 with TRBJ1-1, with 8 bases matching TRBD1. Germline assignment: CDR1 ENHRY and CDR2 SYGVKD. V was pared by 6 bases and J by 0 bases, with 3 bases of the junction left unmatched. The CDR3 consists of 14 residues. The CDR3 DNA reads TGTGCCATCAGCCTGGGACAGGTGAACACTGAAGCTTTCTTT. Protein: CAISLGQVNTEAFF.

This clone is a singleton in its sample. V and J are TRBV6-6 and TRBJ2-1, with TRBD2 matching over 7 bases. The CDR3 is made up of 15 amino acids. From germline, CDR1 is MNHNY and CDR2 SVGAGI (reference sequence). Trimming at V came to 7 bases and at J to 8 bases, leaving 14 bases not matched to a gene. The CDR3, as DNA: TGTGCCAGCAAGGAACTAGAAGCGGGGTCATATGAGCAGTTCTTC. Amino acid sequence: CASKELEAGSYEQFF.